This TCR beta chain was identified during a study of blood T cells in healthy people across ages. Regarding the study as a whole: Estimated diversity across one million T cells was deemed an underestimate. Measured against age, TCR beta diversity per million T cells decreased in a roughly linear manner.

The authors ran a second PCR of roughly 6 to 12 cycles using a sample-barcoded 5' primer and a J-beta primer mix. Using its own MiXCR run on the 5' RACE reads, TCRdb lists one record per CDR3 protein. The sample gives more than 1.4 million distinct CDR3 sequences, 35% to 45% of which show up once; 7.9% is in the top ten. Each sample yielded at least 6 million isolated PBMCs. Per sample, at least 5.5 micrograms of total RNA were extracted. With 1 base removed from V and 10 bases from J, the gap between germline ends came to 20 bases. The germline CDR1 and CDR2 sequences are MGHRA and YSYEKL. The CDR3 has 16 amino acids. Worth noting for this clonotype: Its antigen is unidentified.

Sequencing was performed on blood. The chain links TRBV4-1 to TRBJ2-1; TRBD2 is a possible D gene (5 bases). This TCR derives from a woman under 30 in good health. The CDR3: CASSQVEAARHQEQFF. CDR3 nucleotide sequence: TGCGCCAGCAGCCAAGTGGAGGCAGCAAGACACCAGGAGCAGTTCTTC.